This T cell receptor (beta chain) originates from a study of Ad26.COV2.S vaccination and SARS-CoV-2 variants. About the research overall: Ad26.COV2.S, an intramuscular injection, was given once or twice 56 days apart. Study results and caveats: Measurement of non-spike TCR breadth gave similar results in vaccine and placebo recipients.

Generated by immunoSEQ multiplex PCR, the TCRdb table keeps only in-frame clones and is missing some. This table holds around 320,000 clones, about 86% found once. The treatment: over 15 received Ad26.COV2.S at low or high dose, single or two shots; 5 received placebo; per-sample allocation not given. Samples analyzed were those drawn on day 63 after the first vaccine or placebo injection. This vaccine is an Ad26 vector that expresses the Wuhan-strain SARS-CoV-2 spike. This clone was recorded only once. Antigen specificity is unknown. CDR1 and CDR2 from the germline V gene are LNHDA and SQIVND (reference sequence). V gave up 10 bases and J gave up 9 bases, with 18 bases separating them. The CDR3 totals 12 residues.

The receptor comes from a person between 18 and 59 years old who received the Ad26.COV2.S COVID-19 vaccine or a placebo. The J gene is TRBJ1-1, the V gene TRBV19; D possibly corresponds to TRBD1 (5 bases). The source material was peripheral blood, sampled in a trial of Ad26.COV2.S vaccine versus placebo. CDR3 bases: TGTGCCACAAAGCAGGGTGGGTTCCAAGCTTTCTTT. Translation: CATKQGGFQAFF.